This record concerns one T cell receptor (beta chain) sequence. Antigen: not known. CDR3 length equals 13 residues. Germline V gene sequence: CDR1 SGHNT, CDR2 YYREEE (reference sequence). Deletions cut 0 bases from V and 4 bases from J, with 7 bases between. The source of the sample is a study of cytomegalovirus exposure and HLA in healthy donors. Overall study findings and caveats: In a later analysis, V- and J-gene trimming of beta chains associated with a DCLRE1C missense variant, replicated independently.

In the PCR, 60 Vbeta and 13 Jbeta primers were used. TCRdb keeps only in-frame clones here, not all; method: immunoSEQ multiplex PCR. The data show about 150,000 clones, approximately 84% seen once. The clonotype originates from a male donor in good health and CMV-seropositive. J is TRBJ2-5 and V is TRBV5-4; D remains unclear. Sequencing input: PBMCs. The CDR3 DNA sequence: TGTGCCAGCAGCTTGGTGGGCCGAGAGACCCAGTACTTC. Protein: CASSLVGRETQYF.